The next 21 T cell receptor beta chains were all read from a single sample in a study of molecular identifiers for immune sequencing clone quantification (dated by TCRdb to the late 2010s). The library was obtained by PCR. This sample was sequenced with an Illumina HiSeq 4000. TCRdb took the public reads, trimmed them with fastp at Q25, ran MiXCR for clone calling and kept in-frame beta chains. Rows with one shared CDR3 protein collapse into an entry with the most common genes and DNA. Counted in this sample were about 300,000 distinct CDR3 sequences; 20% to 25% of them appeared once. The ten largest clones take up approximately 0.8% of the sample. Sample: naive CD8+ T cells from blood, with Jurkat cell RNA spiked in. The sample's cell subset or site label, decoded: FACS-sorted CD8+CD4-CCR7+CD45RA+ naive T cells. The receptors originated from a human donor in good health. Some libraries in this study had Jurkat cell RNA spiked in.

In its sample, this clonotype was seen many times. The chain couples TRBV20-1 to TRBJ2-3, with 12 bases lining up with TRBD2. The CDR3 has 16 amino acids. V shed 1 base, J shed 4 bases, and the junction held 6 bases outside the gene matches. CDR1 and CDR2 from the germline V gene are DFQATT and SNEGSKA (reference sequence). CDR3 sequence: CSARVLAGGLADTQYF. The CDR3 bases are TGCAGTGCTAGAGTCCTAGCGGGGGGGCTGGCAGATACGCAGTATTTT.

This clonotype has a count of ten or more. V gene TRBV29-1 combines with J gene TRBJ2-1; D might be TRBD1 (5 bases). CDR1 SQVTM and CDR2 ANQGSEA come from the germline V gene. Trimming took off 0 bases at V and 4 bases at J, with 7 bases between the two ends. The CDR3 runs 13 residues. This CDR3 is CSVEEGQYNEQFF. Written as DNA, the CDR3 is TGCAGCGTTGAAGAGGGGCAGTACAATGAGCAGTTCTTC.

As regards this clonotype: Possible read error: a much larger clone is one base away. The chain combines TRBV20-1 with TRBJ1-1; no definite D call. Trimming removed 7 bases at V and 3 bases at J, with 12 bases between. Germline V gives CDR1 DFQATT, CDR2 SNEGSKA (reference sequence). The CDR3 has 12 residues. The CDR3 protein is CSGGRMDTEAFF. The DNA for the CDR3 is TGCAGTGGGGGTCGAATGGACACTGAAGCTTTCTTT.

This clonotype was seen many times. The V gene is TRBV27, the J gene TRBJ2-7, with 10 bases lining up with TRBD1. This CDR3 region has 14 residues. Trimming took 6 bases from V and 3 from J; bases not matched to a gene: 5. The germline CDR1 and CDR2 sequences are MNHEY and SMNVEV (reference sequence). The CDR3: CASRYGQGGYEQYF. In nucleotides, the CDR3 is TGTGCCAGCAGATATGGACAGGGGGGCTACGAGCAGTACTTC.

This clonotype was observed a few times. A clone one base away is much larger, so this may be a read error. The chain is built from TRBV12-3 or TRBV12-4 and TRBJ2-3; the D is unclear. The ends were cut back, 7 bases at V and 4 bases at J, with 15 bases in the middle. The length of the CDR3 is 14 residues. CDR3 sequence reads: CASNRPASSDTQYF. In DNA, the CDR3 is TGTGCCAGCAATCGACCGGCTTCCTCAGATACGCAGTATTTT.

Note on this clonotype: A much bigger clone sits one base away, suggesting this may be a read error. The conserved phenylalanine or tryptophan is not found at the CDR3 terminus, so this likely reflects a read error. The chain couples TRBV13 to TRBJ1-4; 11 bases line up with TRBD1. Germline values: CDR1 PRHDT, CDR2 FYEKMQ (reference sequence). Germline trimming cut 5 bases from V and 2 bases from J; bases unmatched to any gene: 4. This CDR3 region has 16 residues. This chain's CDR3 is CASSMGQGVTNEKLFL. CDR3 DNA sequence: TGTGCCAGCAGCATGGGACAGGGGGTTACTAATGAAAAACTGTTTTTA.

The J gene is TRBJ2-3, the V gene TRBV6-2 or TRBV6-3; D remains ambiguous. Germline V gene sequence: CDR1 MNHEY, CDR2 SVGEGT. The V end was cut by 6 bases, the J end by 0 bases, with 16 bases between. The CDR3 loop spans 16 amino acids. The CDR3 protein is CASRKESGVSTDTQYF. The DNA of the CDR3 is TGTGCCAGCAGGAAAGAGTCTGGAGTTAGCACAGATACGCAGTATTTT.

This clonotype has a count of ten or more. The chain uses TRBV10-2 and TRBJ1-5; D call uncertain. The V gene lost 4 bases and the J gene lost 1 base, with 2 bases spanning the gap. The CDR3 is 12 residues long. Germline CDR1 reads WSHSY; CDR2 reads SAAADI. The CDR3 DNA follows: TGCGCCAGCAGTGTAAGCAATCAGCCCCAGCATTTT. Its protein product is CASSVSNQPQHF.

Comment on this clonotype: Since a much larger clone is just one base distant, this may be a read error. This chain uses TRBV12-3 or TRBV12-4 with TRBJ1-1, with no clear D. Trimming removed 5 bases at V and 4 bases at J, with 14 bases between. This CDR3 has 14 residues. The CDR3 DNA is TGTGCCAGCAGTGAGGCTGGGTTTGGCACTGAAGCTTTCTTT. Protein: CASSEAGFGTEAFF.

This clonotype was counted ten times or more. V is TRBV7-8 and J is TRBJ1-6; perhaps TRBD1 as D (5 bases). The CDR3 is 18 residues long. Trimming cost V 1 base and J 0 bases, with 13 bases left between them. Germline CDR1 reads SGHVS; CDR2 reads FQNEAQ. CDR3 region: CASSLGGDPSSYNSPLHF. CDR3 in DNA: TGTGCCAGCAGCTTAGGCGGGGACCCGAGCTCCTATAATTCACCCCTCCACTTT.

In its sample, this clonotype was seen many times. The chain links TRBV7-3 to TRBJ1-1; 10 nucleotides line up with TRBD1. Trimming cost V 3 bases and J 4 bases; bases outside gene matches: 5. Germline V gene data show CDR1 as SGHTA and CDR2 as FQGTGA. The CDR3 sequence is 15 residues long. This CDR3 is CASSLTGGEGTEAFF. The CDR3 DNA reads TGTGCCAGCAGCTTGACAGGGGGCGAGGGCACTGAAGCTTTCTTT.

Many counts were recorded for this clonotype. V usage is TRBV27 and J usage is TRBJ2-7; 11 positions agree with TRBD1. Trimming removed 3 bases from V and 5 bases from J; junction bases left unmatched: 6. The CDR3 is made up of 15 amino acids. The germline gives CDR1 MNHEY, CDR2 SMNVEV (reference sequence). In DNA form, the CDR3 reads TGTGCCAGCAGTTTGGGTGGACAGGGGGCGAACGAGCAGTACTTC. It yields the protein CASSLGGQGANEQYF.

This clonotype was counted at least ten times. The V and J genes are TRBV7-9 and TRBJ2-7; a possible D gene is TRBD1 (7 bases). The CDR3 runs 16 residues. Deletions cut 5 bases from V and 2 bases from J, with 19 bases between. Germline assignment: CDR1 SEHNR and CDR2 FQNEAQ (reference sequence). The CDR3 reads CASSHLAGQRAYEQYF. In nucleotides, the CDR3 is TGTGCCAGCAGCCATTTGGCGGGACAGAGGGCCTACGAGCAGTACTTC.

The chain is built from TRBV5-6 and TRBJ2-7; possible D gene TRBD1, 6 bases. The CDR3 runs 15 residues. Per germline, CDR1 SGHDT and CDR2 YYEEEE. V lost 0 bases and J lost 1, with 11 bases in between. The CDR3 DNA reads as TGTGCCAGCAGCTTGGCAGGGGTGGGGTCCTACGAGCAGTACTTC. Translated: CASSLAGVGSYEQYF.

This clonotype was seen repeatedly, ten times or more. The rearrangement joins TRBV7-6 to TRBJ1-1; D gene ambiguous. Germline V gene sequence: CDR1 SGHVS, CDR2 FNYEAQ. The V end lost 8 bases, the J end lost 5 bases, and 18 bases lay between the germline ends. The CDR3 length is 14 residues. In nucleotides, the CDR3 is TGTGCCAGCTTAGCTGACGCCCCGGGGACTGAAGCTTTCTTT. This codes for CASLADAPGTEAFF.

A remark on this clonotype: Possible read error: a much larger clone is one base away. The V gene is TRBV27, the J gene TRBJ2-7; tentatively, D is TRBD1 (5 bases). Germline V gives CDR1 MNHEY, CDR2 SMNVEV (reference sequence). The CDR3 covers 13 residues. V was trimmed by 7 bases and J by 5 bases, leaving 15 bases between them. This CDR3 is CASTAGARHEQYF. The CDR3 nucleotides read TGTGCCAGCACGGCTGGGGCCCGACACGAGCAGTACTTC.

Remarks on this clonotype: This may arise from a read error, as a much more abundant clone is one base away. The rearrangement uses TRBV29-1 and TRBJ1-1; 7 bases are shared with TRBD1. The length of the CDR3 is 14 residues. CDR1 and CDR2 (germline): SQVTM, ANQGSEA. CDR3 sequence (DNA): TGCAGCGTTGAAGGTCAGGGGGTGAACACTGGAGCTTTCTTT. Protein sequence: CSVEGQGVNTGAFF.

With respect to this clonotype: It may be a read error: a sequence one base away is much more abundant. The CDR3 nucleotides read TGTGCCAGCAGTCCCGGGACAGGTAAAACCTACGAGCAGTACTTC. Translated, it gives CASSPGTGKTYEQYF. This sequence joins TRBV27 and TRBJ2-7, with 8 positions matching TRBD1. V was pared by 5 bases and J by 2 bases, with 8 bases of the junction left unmatched. CDR1 is MNHEY and CDR2 is SMNVEV in the germline V gene (reference sequence). The CDR3 consists of 15 residues.

This clonotype was seen a few times. The chain carries TRBV5-8 and TRBJ2-3, with D unclear. With 4 bases removed from V and 2 bases from J, the gap between germline ends came to 23 bases. The CDR3 has 18 residues. The germline CDR1 and CDR2 sequences are SGHTS and YDEGEE. The CDR3 DNA follows: TGTGCCAGCAGCCCCTCCTTAGGTCCTGGCACTTTCACAGATACGCAGTATTTT. This sequence encodes CASSPSLGPGTFTDTQYF.

This clonotype was seen many times. The chain has TRBV5-5 and TRBJ1-1; D uncertain. Germline assignment: CDR1 SGHKS and CDR2 YYEKEE (reference sequence). Deletions cut 0 bases from V and 4 bases from J, with 13 bases between. CDR3 size: 15 residues. The DNA for the CDR3 is TGTGCCAGCAGCTTGGTTTGGAATGGAGCCACTGAAGCTTTCTTT. Protein: CASSLVWNGATEAFF.

This sequence joins TRBV7-3 and TRBJ2-1; 7 bases match TRBD2. The J call is uncertain, as TRBJ2-7 better fits the DNA end. The CDR3 is 14 residues long. Germline V gene lookup returns CDR1 SGHTA and CDR2 FQGTGA. DNA for the CDR3: TGTGCCAGCAGCTTAGTTTTAGCGGGTAATGAGCAGTACTTC. Translating gives CASSLVLAGNEQYF.